This TCR beta chain was identified in a study of CD8 T cells in ankylosing spondylitis. Findings and limits, study-wide: Several highly homologous variants formed a TCR beta motif that appeared characteristic of ankylosing spondylitis blood.

V was pared by 6 bases and J by 3 bases, with 11 bases of the junction left unmatched. This CDR3 comprises 17 residues. The V gene's germline CDR1 is SNHLY and CDR2 FYNNEI. TCRdb reprocessed the 5' RACE reads with MiXCR, giving one entry per CDR3 protein. Of 470,000 or so distinct CDR3 sequences in the sample, 25% to 30% were seen once. This clonotype was seen a few times. What it binds is not known. The V and J genes are TRBV2 and TRBJ2-5, with 12 bases lining up with TRBD2. This clonotype was obtained from a male donor with ankylosing spondylitis. The sample was blood, either unsorted or a sorted T cell fraction (not recorded which). The CDR3 loop reads CASRPTRLAGGKETQYF. As DNA, the CDR3 is TGTGCCAGCAGGCCAACCCGTCTAGCGGGAGGGAAAGAGACCCAGTACTTC.